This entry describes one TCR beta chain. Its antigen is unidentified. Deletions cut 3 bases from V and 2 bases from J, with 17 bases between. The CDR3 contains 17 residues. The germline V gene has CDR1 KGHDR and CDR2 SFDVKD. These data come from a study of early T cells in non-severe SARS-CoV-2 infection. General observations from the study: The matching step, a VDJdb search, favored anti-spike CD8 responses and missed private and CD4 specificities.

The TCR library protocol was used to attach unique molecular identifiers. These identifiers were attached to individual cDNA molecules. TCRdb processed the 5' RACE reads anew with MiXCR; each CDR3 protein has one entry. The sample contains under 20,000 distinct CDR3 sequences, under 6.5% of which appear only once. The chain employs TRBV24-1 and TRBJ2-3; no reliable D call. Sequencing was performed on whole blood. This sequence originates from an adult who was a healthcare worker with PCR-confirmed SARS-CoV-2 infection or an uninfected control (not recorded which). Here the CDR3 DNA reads TGTGCCACCAGTGATCCCGCAGCTGGAACATACACAGATACGCAGTATTTT. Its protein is CATSDPAAGTYTDTQYF.